The clone carrying this TCR beta chain was observed many times. This specimen comes from a study of neurological immune-mediated disorders. Time point reported: technical triplicate 3. The germline CDR1 and CDR2 sequences are SGHRS and YFSETQ. This CDR3 region has 15 residues. The V and J ends lost 4 bases and 4 bases respectively, with 17 bases between them. From the 5' RACE reads, TCRdb called clonotypes with MiXCR, one entry per CDR3 protein. The sample has under 45,000 distinct CDR3 sequences; approximately 21% are singletons. This TCR was sampled from a man in his fifties or sixties with HTLV-1-associated myelopathy (HAM/TSP). V usage is TRBV5-1 and J usage is TRBJ2-5; possibly TRBD2 for D (7 bases). Material for sequencing was PBMCs. The CDR3 is CASSQQSGGRETQYF. CDR3 nucleotides: TGCGCCAGCAGCCAACAGTCGGGGGGCCGAGAGACCCAGTACTTC.